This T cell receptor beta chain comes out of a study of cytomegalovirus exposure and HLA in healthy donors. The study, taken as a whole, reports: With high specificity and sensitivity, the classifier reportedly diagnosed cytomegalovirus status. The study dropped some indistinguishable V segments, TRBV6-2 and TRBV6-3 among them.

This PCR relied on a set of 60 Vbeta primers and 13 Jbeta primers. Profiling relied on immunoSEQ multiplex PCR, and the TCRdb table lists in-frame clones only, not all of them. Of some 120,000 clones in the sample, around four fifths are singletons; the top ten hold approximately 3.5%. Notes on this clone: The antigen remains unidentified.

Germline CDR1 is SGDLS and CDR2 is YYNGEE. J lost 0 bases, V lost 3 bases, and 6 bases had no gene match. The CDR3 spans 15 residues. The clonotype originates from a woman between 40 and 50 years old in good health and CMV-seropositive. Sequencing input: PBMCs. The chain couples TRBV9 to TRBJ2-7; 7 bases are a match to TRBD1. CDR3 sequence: CASSAQGDVSYEQYF. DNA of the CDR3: TGTGCCAGCAGCGCGCAGGGGGATGTCTCCTACGAGCAGTACTTC.